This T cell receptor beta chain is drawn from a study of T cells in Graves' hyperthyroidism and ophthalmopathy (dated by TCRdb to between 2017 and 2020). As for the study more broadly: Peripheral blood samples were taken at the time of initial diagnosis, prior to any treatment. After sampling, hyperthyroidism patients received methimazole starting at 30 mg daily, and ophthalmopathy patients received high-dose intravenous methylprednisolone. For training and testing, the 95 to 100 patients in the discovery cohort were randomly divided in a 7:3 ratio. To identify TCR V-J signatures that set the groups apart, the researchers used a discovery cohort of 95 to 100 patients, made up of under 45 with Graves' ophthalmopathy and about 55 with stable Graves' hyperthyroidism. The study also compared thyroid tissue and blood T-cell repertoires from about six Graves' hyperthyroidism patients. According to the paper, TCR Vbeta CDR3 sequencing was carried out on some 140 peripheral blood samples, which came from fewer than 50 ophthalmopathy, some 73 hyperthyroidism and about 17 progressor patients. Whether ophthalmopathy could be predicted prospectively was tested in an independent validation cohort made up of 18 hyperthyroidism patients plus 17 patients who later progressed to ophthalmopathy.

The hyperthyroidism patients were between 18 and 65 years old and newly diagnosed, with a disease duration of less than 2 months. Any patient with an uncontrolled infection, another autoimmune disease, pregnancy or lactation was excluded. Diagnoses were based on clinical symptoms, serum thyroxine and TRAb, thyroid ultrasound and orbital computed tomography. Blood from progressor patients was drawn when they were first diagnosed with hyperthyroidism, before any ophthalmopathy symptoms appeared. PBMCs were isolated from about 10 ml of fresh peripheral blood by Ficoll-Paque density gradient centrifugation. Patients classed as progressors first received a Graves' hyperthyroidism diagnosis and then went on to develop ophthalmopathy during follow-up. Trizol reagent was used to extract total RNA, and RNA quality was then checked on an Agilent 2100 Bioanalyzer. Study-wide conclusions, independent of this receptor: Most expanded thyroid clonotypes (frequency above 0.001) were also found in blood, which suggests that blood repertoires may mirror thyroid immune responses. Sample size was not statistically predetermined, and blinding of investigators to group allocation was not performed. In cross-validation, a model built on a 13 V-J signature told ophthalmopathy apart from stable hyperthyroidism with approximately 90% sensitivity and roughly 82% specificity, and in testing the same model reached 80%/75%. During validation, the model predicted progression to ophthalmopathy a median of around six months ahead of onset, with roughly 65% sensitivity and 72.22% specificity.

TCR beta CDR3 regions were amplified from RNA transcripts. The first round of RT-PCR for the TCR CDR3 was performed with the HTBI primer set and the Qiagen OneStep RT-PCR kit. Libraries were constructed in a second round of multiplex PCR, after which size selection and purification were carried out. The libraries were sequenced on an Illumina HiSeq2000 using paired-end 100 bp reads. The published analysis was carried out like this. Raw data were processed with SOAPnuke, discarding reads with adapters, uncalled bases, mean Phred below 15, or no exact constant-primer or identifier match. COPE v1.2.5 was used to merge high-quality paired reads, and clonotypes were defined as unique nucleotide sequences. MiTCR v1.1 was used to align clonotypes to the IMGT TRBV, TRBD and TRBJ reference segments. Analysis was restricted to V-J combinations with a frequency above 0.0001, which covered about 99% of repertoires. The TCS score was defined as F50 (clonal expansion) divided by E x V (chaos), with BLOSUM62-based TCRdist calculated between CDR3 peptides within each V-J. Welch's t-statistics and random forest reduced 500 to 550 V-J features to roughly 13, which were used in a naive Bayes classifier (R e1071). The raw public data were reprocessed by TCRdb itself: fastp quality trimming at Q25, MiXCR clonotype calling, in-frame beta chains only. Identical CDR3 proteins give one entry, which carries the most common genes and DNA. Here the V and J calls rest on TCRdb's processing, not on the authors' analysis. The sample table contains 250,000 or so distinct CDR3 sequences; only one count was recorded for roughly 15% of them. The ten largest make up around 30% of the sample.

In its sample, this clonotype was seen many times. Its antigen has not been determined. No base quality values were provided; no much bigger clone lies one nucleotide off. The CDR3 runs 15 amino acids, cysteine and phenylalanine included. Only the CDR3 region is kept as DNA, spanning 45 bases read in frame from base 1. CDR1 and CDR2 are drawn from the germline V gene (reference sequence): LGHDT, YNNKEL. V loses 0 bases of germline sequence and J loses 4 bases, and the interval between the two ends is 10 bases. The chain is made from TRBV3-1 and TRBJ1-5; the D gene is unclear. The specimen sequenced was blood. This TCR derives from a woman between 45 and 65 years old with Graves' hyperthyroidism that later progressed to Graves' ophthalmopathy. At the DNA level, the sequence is TGTGCCAGCAGCCAAGATTACGGTAGAAATCAGCCCCAGCATTTT. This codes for CASSQDYGRNQPQHF.